This T cell receptor beta chain comes out of a study of neurological immune-mediated disorders. In its sample, this clonotype was seen many times. A total of 2 million PBMCs stored at -80 degrees C provided the unsorted libraries. TCRdb called the 5' RACE reads again in MiXCR, with one record for every CDR3 protein. The data contain tens of thousands of distinct CDR3 sequences, about an eighth of them seen just once; the ten biggest clones take up 1.5% to 2%. The CDR3 sequence is 15 residues long. Sequencing input: PBMCs. The chain combines TRBV3-2 with TRBJ1-5; the table's TRBD1 call for D was not verified on the DNA. TRBV3-2 is labeled a pseudogene. This sequence originates from a man between 60 and 75 years old in good health. The CDR3 sequence: CASSHLQGRDQPQHF. In nucleotides, the CDR3 is TGTGCCAGCAGCCATCTACAGGGGCGGGATCAGCCCCAGCATTTT.